This TCR beta chain was sequenced for a study of T-cell memory formation after mild COVID-19. Points from the study as a whole: Whereas later expanders leaned CD4+, clones contracting day 15 to 85 showed a balanced CD4/CD8 makeup.

TCRdb processed the 5' RACE reads anew with MiXCR; each CDR3 protein has one entry. The sample includes about 430,000 distinct CDR3 sequences, 20% to 25% of them seen just once. The CDR3 spans 16 residues. J was trimmed by 5 bases and V by 5 bases; bases with no gene match: 12. Germline V gene sequence: CDR1 SEHNR, CDR2 FQNEAQ (reference sequence). Regarding this clonotype: The antigen remains unidentified.

The sequencing input was PBMCs or a T cell subset sorted from them (not recorded which). This receptor was obtained from an adult woman who had mild COVID-19 (a few samples of this study predate the infection). Cell type and time point are not known. This chain links TRBV7-9 with TRBJ2-1, with 7 nucleotides matching TRBD1. The CDR3 is CASSPNPGQLDNEQFF. The CDR3 DNA reads as TGTGCCAGCAGCCCGAACCCGGGACAGCTAGACAATGAGCAGTTCTTC.